A single T cell receptor (beta chain) is shown here with its context. TCRdb keeps only in-frame clones here, not all; method: immunoSEQ multiplex PCR. The sample includes more than 140,000 clones, about 81% of them seen just once. Germline V CDR1 and CDR2: LNHDA, SQIVND (reference sequence). The CDR3 totals 16 residues. Trimming pared 6 bases from V and 0 bases from J, leaving 15 bases between. This sample is drawn from a study of PD-1 blockade in classical Hodgkin lymphoma. All the patients suffered relapse after autologous stem cell transplantation, and brentuximab vedotin exposure differed. The sequencing used peripheral blood mononuclear cells (PBMCs), collected before the second cycle of nivolumab. The receptor's source is a human donor with classical Hodgkin lymphoma. The chain couples TRBV19 to TRBJ1-5; D possibly corresponds to TRBD1 (6 bases). This CDR3 reads CASRRGQGYSNQPQHF. CDR3 sequence (DNA): TGTGCCAGTAGACGGGGGCAGGGGTATAGCAATCAGCCCCAGCATTTT. The variable domain in full, completed from reference TRBV19 and TRBJ1-5, reads DGGITQSPKYLFRKEGQNVTLSCEQNLNHDAMYWYRQDPGQGLRLIYYSQIVNDFQKGDIAEGYSVSREKKESFPLTVTSAQKNPTAFYLCASRRGQGYSNQPQHFGDGTRLSIL.